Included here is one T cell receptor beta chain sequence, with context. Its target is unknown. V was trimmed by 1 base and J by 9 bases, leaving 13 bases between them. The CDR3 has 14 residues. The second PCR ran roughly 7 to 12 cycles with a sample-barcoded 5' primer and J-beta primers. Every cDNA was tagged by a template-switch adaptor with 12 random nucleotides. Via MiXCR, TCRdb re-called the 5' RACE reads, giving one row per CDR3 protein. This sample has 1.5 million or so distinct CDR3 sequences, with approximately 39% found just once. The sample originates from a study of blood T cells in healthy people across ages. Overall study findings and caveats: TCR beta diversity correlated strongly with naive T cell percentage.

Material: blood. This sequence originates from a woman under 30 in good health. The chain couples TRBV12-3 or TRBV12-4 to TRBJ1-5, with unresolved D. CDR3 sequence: CASSLGRLHGPQHF. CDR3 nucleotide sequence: TGTGCCAGCAGTTTAGGCCGGCTCCATGGGCCCCAGCATTTT.